A single T cell receptor beta chain is shown here with its context. It lacks a known antigen. The sample holds no much larger clone one base away, and base qualities are not on file. This sample stems from a study of T cell responses to AZD1222 COVID-19 vaccine (dated by TCRdb to the early 2020s). Regarding the complete study: TCR sequencing was performed for about 250 trial participants, of whom 200 to 220 were given two doses of AZD1222 and around 25 were given two doses of MenACWY control vaccine. Trial participants were enrolled by age into subgroups of 18-55, 56-69 and 70-plus years, and around 150, 29 and 61 TCR-sequenced participants, respectively, were included in these subgroups.

What the time point label conveys for this sample: about 28 days (+/-7) after the second vaccine dose. AZD1222 recipients whose second dose came at about 4 weeks and those whose second dose came at about 12 weeks were combined into one group, since spike-specific TCR depth and breadth did not differ between the two schedules. Vaccinee samples came from UK trials COV001 and COV002, including a single-blind randomized controlled phase 2/3 trial of AZD1222 (ChAdOx1 nCoV-19) in healthy adults. Trial participant PBMC samples were collected at day 0 and day 28 after the second dose for TCRbeta chain sequencing. The CDR3 goes from the cysteine to the phenylalanine over 16 residues. CDR3 DNA is the only sequence kept; it has 48 bases, read in frame from the first base. Looking up the germline V gene yields CDR1 MNHEY and CDR2 SVGEGT. V loses 5 bases of germline sequence and J loses 0 bases, and the interval between the two ends is 17 bases.

The CDR3 regions of human TCRbeta chains were analyzed by immunosequencing. The published analysis was carried out like this. TCRs in the repertoires were matched against a reference library of SARS-CoV-2-specific TCRs that had been generated with the MIRA antigen-specificity platform. Breadth was defined as the fraction of unique TCRs that were SARS-CoV-2-associated. Depth was defined as the fraction of total T cells that were SARS-CoV-2-associated. Using the MIRA data, every spike-specific TCR was mapped to the spike region that the TCR reacted to and assigned to either a CD4 or a CD8 class. Log10-transformed breadth and depth values were compared by one-way ANOVA with Sidak's multiple comparisons tests. The table comes from immuneACCESS by way of TCRdb, which keeps in-frame sequences with V and J called. Part of the clones is missing from these tables; in studies checked, under half for an unresolved V gene and the rest for unknown reasons. Clone size and the V and J calls come from that table; the DNA yielded D and trimming. This sample is represented by approximately 140,000 clones; approximately 92% of them were singletons. 0.9% to 1.3% of the sample goes to the ten largest clones.

Overall results and qualifications from the work: The 56-69-year group was small, and its depth increase did not reach significance, likely because of low power. Nearly half of unique spike-specific TCRs reportedly recognized epitopes outside regions mutated in the B.1.351 and B.1.1.7 variants. Because no samples from the day 14 peak response were available, repertoires could be characterized only after the peak T cell response. Conclusions about previously exposed vaccinees were limited because only 5 or 6 AZD1222 recipients were SARS-CoV-2 seropositive at baseline. Participants were mostly white British and included more females than males, and it was suggested by the authors that clonal diversity may have been underestimated. Spike-specific TCR breadth and depth rose significantly after two AZD1222 doses compared with day 0 and with MenACWY recipients. CD4 TCRs associated with the vaccine covered the entire spike protein, and the dominant responses were in regions 160-218 and 743-854.

The TCR sequence derives from an adult who received the AZD1222 COVID-19 vaccine. The chain couples TRBV6-2 or TRBV6-3 to TRBJ2-7; the D gene is perhaps TRBD2, from 6 matching bases. The sample here was peripheral blood, taken 28 days after the second AZD1222 dose. The DNA sequence is given as TGTGCCAGCAGTCATAACGCAGAGCGGGCCTCCTACGAGCAGTACTTC. This yields the protein CASSHNAERASYEQYF.